These 20 T cell receptor beta chains were all obtained from the same sample, sequenced in a study of blood T cell repertoires in COVID-19. Generated by immunoSEQ multiplex PCR, the TCRdb table keeps only in-frame clones and is missing some. Of 250,000 or so clones listed, about 86% are singletons. The material sequenced was peripheral blood. The receptors stem from an elderly man with acute or convalescent COVID-19.

This clone was seen just once. This rearrangement joins TRBV4-2 to TRBJ2-3, with TRBD2 matching over 9 bases. CDR1 and CDR2 from the germline V gene are LGHNA and YNFKEQ. V was pared by 3 bases and J by 5 bases, with 6 bases of the junction left unmatched. This CDR3 has 15 amino acids. Here the CDR3 DNA reads TGTGCCAGCAGCCATCGCGGGGGGGCCGGAGATACGCAGTATTTT. It specifies CASSHRGGAGDTQYF.

The chain is built from TRBV5-1 and TRBJ1-6; perhaps TRBD1 as D (5 bases). This CDR3 is 14 amino acids long. Germline CDR1 and CDR2: SGHRS and YFSETQ. With 2 bases removed from V and 3 bases from J, the gap between germline ends came to 6 bases. The chain's CDR3 is CASSFDSYNSPLHF. CDR3 nucleotide sequence: TGCGCCAGCAGCTTCGACAGCTATAATTCACCCCTCCACTTT.

The rearrangement links TRBV27 to TRBJ1-1; D call uncertain. Trimming cost V 3 bases and J 1 base, with 6 bases left between them. Per the germline V gene, CDR1 is MNHEY and CDR2 is SMNVEV (reference sequence). The CDR3 spans 13 residues. CDR3 sequence reads: CASSFRRNTEAFF. Written as DNA, the CDR3 is TGTGCCAGCAGTTTTAGGAGGAACACTGAAGCTTTCTTT.

This clone was observed once. Different DNA sequences within this sample yield the same CDR3. The chain joins TRBV6-1 to TRBJ1-4, with 8 positions matching TRBD1. CDR3 size: 15 residues. Germline CDR1 reads MNHNS; CDR2 reads SASEGT. J was trimmed by 8 bases and V by 0 bases; bases with no gene match: 5. CDR3 DNA sequence: TGTGCCAGCAGTGAAGCGACAGGGGTAGGGGAAAAACTGTTTTTT. It encodes CASSEATGVGEKLFF.

CDR3 in DNA: TGTGCCAGCAAGATGGGGCACTATGGCTACACCTTC. Its translation: CASKMGHYGYTF. This chain links TRBV12-3 or TRBV12-4 with TRBJ1-2; TRBD1 might be the D (5 bases). This CDR3 has 12 amino acids. V was pared by 7 bases and J by 3 bases, with 9 bases between.

This chain joins TRBV10-1 and TRBJ2-7, with 8 bases aligning to TRBD2. The germline V gene encodes CDR1 WNHNN and CDR2 SYGVQD (reference sequence). This CDR3 is 16 amino acids long. V lost 7 bases and J lost 0; bases outside the gene matches: 11. The CDR3 reads CASNNTGGPSSYEQYF. DNA for the CDR3: TGCGCCAGCAACAACACGGGAGGGCCTAGCTCCTACGAGCAGTACTTC.

The chain is built from TRBV12-3 or TRBV12-4 and TRBJ2-5, with 8 nucleotides matching TRBD1. The CDR3 consists of 13 residues. The V gene end was trimmed by 5 bases and the J gene end by 2 bases; junction bases not matched to a gene: 1. The CDR3 loop is CASSDRGQETQYF. The CDR3 region has the DNA TGTGCCAGCAGTGACAGGGGACAAGAGACCCAGTACTTC.

This rearrangement joins TRBV5-1 to TRBJ1-2, with TRBD1 identical over 8 bases. Germline assignment: CDR1 SGHRS and CDR2 YFSETQ. The CDR3 loop spans 16 amino acids. V shed 1 base and J 7 bases; nucleotides not matched to a gene: 12. CDR3: CASSLKLTGEEGGYTF. The DNA for the CDR3 is TGCGCCAGCAGCTTGAAGTTGACAGGGGAAGAGGGTGGCTACACCTTC.

The chain recombines TRBV29-1 with TRBJ2-7; no clear D gene. Germline loops: CDR1 SQVTM, CDR2 ANQGSEA. V lost 7 bases, J lost 0 bases, and 16 bases lay in between. The CDR3 has 14 residues. In DNA, the CDR3 is TGCAGCGGGGCCGACGGTGAGAGCTCCTACGAGCAGTACTTC. This encodes CSGADGESSYEQYF.

The genes are TRBV6-1 and TRBJ2-1; maybe TRBD2 (6 bases). The CDR3 runs 15 residues. The V and J ends lost 3 bases and 4 bases respectively, with 13 bases between them. In germline, CDR1 is MNHNS, CDR2 SASEGT. In DNA form, the CDR3 reads TGTGCCAGCAGTGAGGGAGGTACAGGATACAATGAGCAGTTCTTC. It translates to CASSEGGTGYNEQFF.

There are a few counts of this clone. J is TRBJ1-6 and V is TRBV5-1, with 11 bases lining up with TRBD1. This CDR3 region has 15 residues. With 4 bases clipped from V and 8 bases from J, the junction kept 5 bases outside the gene matches. Germline V gives CDR1 SGHRS, CDR2 YFSETQ. CDR3 bases: TGCGCCAGCAGCCCGGGACAGGGGGTTCATTCACCCCTCCACTTT. It specifies CASSPGQGVHSPLHF.

This clone was counted ten times or more. The V gene is TRBV27, the J gene TRBJ1-6, with D perhaps TRBD1 (5 bases). V lost 9 bases and J 2 bases, leaving 14 bases between the germline ends. The CDR3 has 15 residues. From germline, CDR1 is MNHEY and CDR2 SMNVEV (reference sequence). CDR3 sequence reads: CASQLGGTYNSPLHF. The CDR3 nucleotides read TGTGCCAGTCAGCTCGGGGGTACCTATAATTCACCCCTCCACTTT.

The chain links TRBV19 to TRBJ2-7; 10 nucleotides agree with TRBD1. V gave up 5 bases and J gave up 6 bases; unmatched junction bases: 4. CDR3 length equals 13 residues. Germline CDR1 is LNHDA and CDR2 is SQIVND (reference sequence). The CDR3 sequence is CASSSGQGIEQYF. In DNA, the CDR3 is TGTGCCAGTAGTTCGGGACAGGGGATCGAGCAGTACTTC.

The CDR3 loop reads CASSYSRTSADTQYF. CDR3 in DNA: TGTGCCAGCAGTTACTCGAGGACTAGTGCAGATACGCAGTATTTT. The gene calls are TRBV6-6 and TRBJ2-3, with 7 bases that match TRBD2. This CDR3 is 15 amino acids long. CDR1 MNHNY and CDR2 SVGAGI come from the germline V gene (reference sequence). J was trimmed by 4 bases and V by 0 bases; bases with no gene match: 4.

This clone was counted once. This chain connects TRBV3-1 (or the pseudogene TRBV3-2) to TRBJ1-2; D is uncertain. Looked up from germline, CDR1 is LGHDT and CDR2 is YNNKEL (reference sequence). The CDR3 has 15 residues. V lost 4 bases and J 5 bases, leaving 17 bases between the germline ends. The CDR3 reads CASSLTPSSRYGYTF. The CDR3 DNA follows: TGTGCCAGCAGCCTGACACCGTCCTCAAGATATGGCTACACCTTC.

The chain couples TRBV20-1 to TRBJ1-2; unclear D gene. V was clipped by 3 bases and J by 6 bases, with 11 bases between them. CDR1 is DFQATT, CDR2 SNEGSKA, per germline (reference sequence). The CDR3 has 12 residues. Written as DNA, the CDR3 is TGCAGTGCTAGTCGGTCGGTAGATGGCTACACCTTC. Its protein is CSASRSVDGYTF.

V is TRBV2 and J is TRBJ1-4; 12 positions agree with TRBD1. Trimming took 8 bases from V and 7 from J; bases not matched to a gene: 8. The CDR3 is made up of 15 amino acids. CDR1 SNHLY and CDR2 FYNNEI come from the germline V gene. CDR3 residues: CASGGQGAVSEKLFF. The CDR3 DNA follows: TGTGCCAGCGGGGGACAGGGGGCGGTCAGTGAAAAACTGTTTTTT.

J is TRBJ1-2 and V is TRBV24-1, with TRBD1 matching 10 bases. The CDR3 is made up of 16 amino acids. J gave up 4 bases and V 3 bases, and 7 bases lay outside the gene matches. CDR1 and CDR2 from the germline V gene are KGHDR and SFDVKD. CDR3 in DNA: TGTGCCACCAGTGATACCAGGACAGGGGGTCTCTATGGCTACACCTTC. As protein: CATSDTRTGGLYGYTF.

V gene TRBV5-1 combines with J gene TRBJ1-4, with a possible D match to TRBD1 (6 bases). Germline-derived CDR1 and CDR2 are SGHRS and YFSETQ. The V gene lost 0 bases and the J gene lost 0 bases, with 9 bases spanning the gap. The CDR3 has 16 residues. The CDR3 nucleotides are TGCGCCAGCAGCTTGGAGGGACACTCAACTAATGAAAAACTGTTTTTT. Protein: CASSLEGHSTNEKLFF.

CDR3 DNA sequence: TGTGCCAGCAGCTTGGTTCCTCAGGGGGCCACGAACACTGAAGCTTTCTTT. As protein: CASSLVPQGATNTEAFF. The chain couples TRBV5-8 to TRBJ1-1; 8 positions agree with TRBD1. Per germline, CDR1 SGHTS and CDR2 YDEGEE. This CDR3 contains 17 residues. The V gene end was trimmed by 0 bases and the J gene end by 1 base; junction bases not matched to a gene: 8.